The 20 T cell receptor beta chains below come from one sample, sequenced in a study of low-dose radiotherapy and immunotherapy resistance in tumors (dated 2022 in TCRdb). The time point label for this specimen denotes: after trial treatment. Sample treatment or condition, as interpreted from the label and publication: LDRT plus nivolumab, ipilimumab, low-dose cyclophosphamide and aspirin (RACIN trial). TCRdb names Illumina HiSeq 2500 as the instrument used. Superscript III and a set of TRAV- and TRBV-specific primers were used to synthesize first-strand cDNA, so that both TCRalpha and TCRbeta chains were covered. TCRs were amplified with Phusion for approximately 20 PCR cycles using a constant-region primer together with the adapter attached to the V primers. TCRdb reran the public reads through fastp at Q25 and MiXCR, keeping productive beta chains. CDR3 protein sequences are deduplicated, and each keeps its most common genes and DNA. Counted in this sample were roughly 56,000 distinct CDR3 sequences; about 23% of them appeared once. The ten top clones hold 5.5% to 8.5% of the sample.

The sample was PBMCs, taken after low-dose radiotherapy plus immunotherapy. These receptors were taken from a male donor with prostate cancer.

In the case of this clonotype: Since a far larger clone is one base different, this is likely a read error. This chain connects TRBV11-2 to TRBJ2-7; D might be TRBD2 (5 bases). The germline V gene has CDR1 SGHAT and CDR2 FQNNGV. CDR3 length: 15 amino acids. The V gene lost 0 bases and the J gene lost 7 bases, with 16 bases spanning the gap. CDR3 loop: CASSLDRRELSEQYF. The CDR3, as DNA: TGTGCCAGCAGCTTAGATCGACGGGAACTTAGTGAGCAGTACTTC.

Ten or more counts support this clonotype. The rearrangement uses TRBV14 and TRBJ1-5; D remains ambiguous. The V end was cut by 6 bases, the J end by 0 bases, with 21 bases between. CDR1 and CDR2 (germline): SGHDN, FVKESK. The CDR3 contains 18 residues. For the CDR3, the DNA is TGTGCCAGCAGGGAGAAGGTGGGAAAACCATATAGCAATCAGCCCCAGCATTTT. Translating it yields CASREKVGKPYSNQPQHF. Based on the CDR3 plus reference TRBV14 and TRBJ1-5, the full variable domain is EAGVTQFPSHSVIEKGQTVTLRCDPISGHDNLYWYRRVMGKEIKFLLHFVKESKQDESGMPNNRFLAERTGGTYSTLKVQPAELEDSGVYFCASREKVGKPYSNQPQHFGDGTRLSIL.

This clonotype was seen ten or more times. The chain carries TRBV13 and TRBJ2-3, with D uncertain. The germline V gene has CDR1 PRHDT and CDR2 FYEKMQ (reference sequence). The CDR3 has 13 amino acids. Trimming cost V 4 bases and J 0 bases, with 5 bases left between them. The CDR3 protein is CASSSTSTDTQYF. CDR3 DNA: TGTGCCAGCAGCTCGACTAGCACAGATACGCAGTATTTT.

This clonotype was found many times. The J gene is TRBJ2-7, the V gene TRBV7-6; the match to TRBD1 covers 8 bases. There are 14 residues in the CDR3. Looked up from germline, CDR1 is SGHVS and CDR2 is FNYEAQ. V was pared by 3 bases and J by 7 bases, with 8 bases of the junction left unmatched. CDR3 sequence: CASSFQGAADEQYF. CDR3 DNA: TGTGCCAGCAGCTTTCAGGGGGCGGCGGATGAGCAGTACTTC.

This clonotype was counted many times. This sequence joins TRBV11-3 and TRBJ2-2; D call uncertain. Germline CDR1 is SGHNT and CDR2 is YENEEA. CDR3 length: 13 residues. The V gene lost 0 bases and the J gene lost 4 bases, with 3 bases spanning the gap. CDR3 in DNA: TGTGCCAGCAGCTTAGAGTTCACCGGGGAGCTGTTTTTT. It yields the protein CASSLEFTGELFF.

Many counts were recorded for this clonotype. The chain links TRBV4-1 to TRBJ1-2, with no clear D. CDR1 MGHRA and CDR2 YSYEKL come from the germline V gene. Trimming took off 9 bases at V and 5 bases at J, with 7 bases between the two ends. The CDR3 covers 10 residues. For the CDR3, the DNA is TGCGCCAGGGGGAGATATGGCTACACCTTC. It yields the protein CARGRYGYTF.

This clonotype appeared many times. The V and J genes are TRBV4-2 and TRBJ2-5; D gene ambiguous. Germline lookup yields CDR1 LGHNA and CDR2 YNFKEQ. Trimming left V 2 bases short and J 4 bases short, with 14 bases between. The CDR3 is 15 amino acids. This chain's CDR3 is CASSQRTPLGETQYF. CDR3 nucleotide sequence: TGTGCCAGCAGCCAACGGACCCCGCTGGGAGAGACCCAGTACTTC.

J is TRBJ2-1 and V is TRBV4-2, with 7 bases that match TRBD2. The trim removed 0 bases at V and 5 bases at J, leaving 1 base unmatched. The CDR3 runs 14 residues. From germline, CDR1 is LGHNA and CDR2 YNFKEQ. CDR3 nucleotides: TGTGCCAGCAGCCAAGAGACTAGCAACAATGAGCAGTTCTTC. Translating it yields CASSQETSNNEQFF.

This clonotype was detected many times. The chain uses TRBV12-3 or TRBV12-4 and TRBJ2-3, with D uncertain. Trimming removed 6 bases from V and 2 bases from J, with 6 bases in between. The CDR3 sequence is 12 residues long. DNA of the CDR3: TGTGCCAGCAGGGGGATCACAGATACGCAGTATTTT. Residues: CASRGITDTQYF.

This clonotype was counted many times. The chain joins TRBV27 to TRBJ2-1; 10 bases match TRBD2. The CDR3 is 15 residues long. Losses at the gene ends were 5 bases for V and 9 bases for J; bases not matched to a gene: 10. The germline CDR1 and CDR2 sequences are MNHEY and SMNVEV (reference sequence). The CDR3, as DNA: TGTGCCAGCAGTCCGGCGAGCGGGGGGGCGGTTGAGCAGTTCTTC. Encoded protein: CASSPASGGAVEQFF.

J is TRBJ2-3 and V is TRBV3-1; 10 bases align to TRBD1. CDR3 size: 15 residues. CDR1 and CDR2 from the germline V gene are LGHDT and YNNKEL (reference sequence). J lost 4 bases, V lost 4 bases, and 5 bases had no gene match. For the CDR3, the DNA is TGTGCCAGCAGCCCACGGACAGGGGGTTCAGATACGCAGTATTTT. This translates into CASSPRTGGSDTQYF.

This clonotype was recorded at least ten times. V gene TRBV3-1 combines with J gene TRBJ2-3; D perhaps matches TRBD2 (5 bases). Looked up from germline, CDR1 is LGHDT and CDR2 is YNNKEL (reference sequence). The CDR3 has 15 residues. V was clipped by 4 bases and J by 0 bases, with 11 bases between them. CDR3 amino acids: CASSLQDWSTDTQYF. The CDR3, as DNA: TGTGCCAGCAGCCTCCAGGACTGGAGCACAGATACGCAGTATTTT.

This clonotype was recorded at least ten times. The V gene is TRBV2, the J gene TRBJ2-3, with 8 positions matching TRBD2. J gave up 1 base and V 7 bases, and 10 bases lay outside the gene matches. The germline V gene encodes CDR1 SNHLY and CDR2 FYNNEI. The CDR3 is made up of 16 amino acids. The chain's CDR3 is CASIYPSGSGTDTQYF. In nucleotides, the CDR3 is TGTGCCAGCATATACCCAAGCGGGAGTGGCACAGATACGCAGTATTTT.

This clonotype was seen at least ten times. The CDR3: CASSQTEGPYEQYF. CDR3 nucleotide sequence: TGCGCCAGCAGCCAGACTGAGGGACCCTACGAGCAGTACTTC. The genes are TRBV10-2 and TRBJ2-7, with D perhaps given as TRBD1 or TRBD2 (5 bases each). This CDR3 is 14 amino acids long. Germline CDR1 and CDR2: WSHSY and SAAADI. The V end lost 6 bases, the J end lost 2 bases, and 14 bases lay between the germline ends.

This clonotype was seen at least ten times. Here the CDR3 DNA reads TGTGCCAGCAGCTTGGATAGGTCTAGCGGGACCAATGAGCAGTTCTTC. Translating gives CASSLDRSSGTNEQFF. The genes are TRBV5-4 and TRBJ2-1; 9 bases agree with TRBD2. The V and J ends lost 0 bases and 6 bases, in that order; junction bases with no gene match: 7. The CDR3 extends over 16 amino acids. Germline CDR1 is SGHNT and CDR2 is YYREEE (reference sequence).

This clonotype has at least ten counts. The CDR3 here is CASSRRPGTGLPEAFF. Here the CDR3 DNA reads TGTGCCAGCAGCAGGCGTCCCGGGACAGGGCTGCCTGAAGCTTTCTTT. This sequence joins TRBV25-1 and TRBJ1-1, with 9 bases matching TRBD1. In germline, CDR1 is MGHDK, CDR2 SYGVNS. This CDR3 comprises 16 residues. The V segment lost 6 bases and the J segment 6 bases; nucleotides outside the gene matches: 14.

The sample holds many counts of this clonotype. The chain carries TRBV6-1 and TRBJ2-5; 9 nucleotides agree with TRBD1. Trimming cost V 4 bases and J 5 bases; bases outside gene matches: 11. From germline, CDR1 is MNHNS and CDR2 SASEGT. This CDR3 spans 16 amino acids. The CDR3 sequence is CASSAPTGGFRETQYF. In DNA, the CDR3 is TGTGCCAGCAGTGCCCCGACAGGGGGTTTTCGGGAGACCCAGTACTTC.

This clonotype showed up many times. In nucleotides, the CDR3 is TGTGCCAGCAGTTCTGAGACAGAGACCCAGTACTTC. This sequence encodes CASSSETETQYF. This chain connects TRBV3-1 to TRBJ2-5; no definite D call. Trimming shortened V by 6 bases and J by 4 bases, and 9 bases separated the two germline ends. Germline-derived CDR1 and CDR2 are LGHDT and YNNKEL (reference sequence). The CDR3 spans 12 residues.

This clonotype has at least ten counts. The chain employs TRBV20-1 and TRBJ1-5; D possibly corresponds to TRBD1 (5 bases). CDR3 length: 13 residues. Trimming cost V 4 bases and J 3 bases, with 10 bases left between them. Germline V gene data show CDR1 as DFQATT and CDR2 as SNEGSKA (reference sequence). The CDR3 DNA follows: TGCAGTGCTAATTCGGGGGTCAATCAGCCCCAGCATTTT. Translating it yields CSANSGVNQPQHF.

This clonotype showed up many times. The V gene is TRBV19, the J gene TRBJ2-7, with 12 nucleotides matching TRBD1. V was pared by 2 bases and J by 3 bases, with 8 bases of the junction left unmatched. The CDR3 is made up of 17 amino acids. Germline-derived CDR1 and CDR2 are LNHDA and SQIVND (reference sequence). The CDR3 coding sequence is TGTGCCAGTAGTATATCAACGGGGACAGGGGGCTTCTACGAGCAGTACTTC. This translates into CASSISTGTGGFYEQYF.